This T cell receptor beta chain was retrieved from a study of control samples from healthy donors and cancer patients. Libraries were prepared by immunoSEQ multiplex PCR; TCRdb keeps only in-frame clonotypes and omits some of them. The data contain 90,000 to 110,000 clones, approximately 90% of them seen just once; the ten biggest clones take up 4% to 4.5%. This clone was observed a few times. V lost 4 bases, J lost 6 bases, and 0 bases stayed unmatched. This CDR3 comprises 13 residues. Germline V gives CDR1 SNHLY, CDR2 FYNNEI. The sequenced material came from blood. The chain links TRBV2 to TRBJ1-5; 10 bases match TRBD1. The origin of this receptor is a human donor in good health. The donor label of this sample is uncertain. As DNA, the CDR3 is TGTGCCAGCAGTGGACAGGGGGCTCAGCCCCAGCATTTT. It specifies CASSGQGAQPQHF.